The TCR beta chain described here comes from a study of response to subunit inactivated influenza vaccine. Notes on the study in general: Few additional T cells are recruited per seasonal influenza vaccination, authors suggested.

Each CDR3 protein gets one entry after TCRdb re-called the RT-PCR reads with MiXCR. The top ten clones hold roughly 11% of a sample with about 780,000 distinct CDR3 sequences, approximately 17% of them seen once. The CDR3 runs to 13 residues. From germline, CDR1 is SQVTM and CDR2 ANQGSEA. V shed 6 bases and J shed 1 base, with 9 bases lying between them. This clonotype was picked up a small number of times. Its target is not known. This chain uses TRBV29-1 with TRBJ2-2; the D gene is possibly TRBD2 (5 bases). The sample was PBMCs from blood, taken 4 to 6 days after vaccination. The clonotype was recovered from a man between 45 and 60 years old who received an inactivated influenza vaccine. The CDR3 DNA is TGCAGCGTCCTAGGACTGAACACCGGGGAGCTGTTTTTT. Protein sequence: CSVLGLNTGELFF.